The 20 T cell receptor beta chains below come from one sample, sequenced in a study of T-cell memory formation after mild COVID-19. Each CDR3 protein is one row after TCRdb ran MiXCR on the 5' RACE reads. The repertoire consists of about 170,000 distinct CDR3 sequences, with 10% to 15% occurring once and the leading ten covering 3.3%. Sample: PBMCs or a T cell subset sorted from them (not recorded which). The receptor set was obtained from a young man who had mild COVID-19 (a few samples of this study predate the infection). Cell type and time point are not known.

This clonotype was observed a handful of times. V is TRBV5-1 and J is TRBJ2-2; no clear D. V lost 0 bases and J 4 bases, leaving 7 bases between the germline ends. Germline CDR1 is SGHRS and CDR2 is YFSETQ. The CDR3 is 14 residues long. This CDR3 is CASSLDTSTGELFF. CDR3 nucleotide sequence: TGCGCCAGCAGCTTGGATACCAGCACCGGGGAGCTGTTTTTT. The variable domain in full, with the rest retrieved from reference TRBV5-1 and TRBJ2-2, is KAGVTQTPRYLIKTRGQQVTLSCSPISGHRSVSWYQQTPGQGLQFLFEYFSETQRNKGNFPGRFSGRQFSNSRSEMNVSTLELGDSALYLCASSLDTSTGELFFGEGSRLTVL.

The chain recombines TRBV11-3 with TRBJ2-5; TRBD2 matches 11 bases. The CDR3 is made up of 14 amino acids. The V gene's germline CDR1 is SGHNT and CDR2 YENEEA. The trim removed 4 bases at V and 5 bases at J, leaving 3 bases unmatched. The DNA of the CDR3 is TGTGCCAGCAGCTCTAGCGGGGGGCCCGAGACCCAGTACTTC. This encodes CASSSSGGPETQYF.

This clonotype was seen a handful of times. This chain connects TRBV10-2 to TRBJ2-3; D possibly corresponds to TRBD1 (6 bases). In germline, CDR1 is WSHSY, CDR2 SAAADI. The CDR3 runs 10 residues. V lost 4 bases to trimming and J lost 14 bases, with 10 bases between them. The CDR3 sequence is CASSGGLWYF. As DNA, the CDR3 is TGCGCCAGCAGTGGGGGGCTTTGGTATTTT.

The V gene is TRBV7-9, the J gene TRBJ1-1; D possibly corresponds to TRBD1 (6 bases). The CDR3 contains 14 residues. The V gene's germline CDR1 is SEHNR and CDR2 FQNEAQ (reference sequence). The germline V and J ends were trimmed by 5 bases and 3 bases, with 13 bases remaining between them. The CDR3 reads CASSARQGYTEAFF. The CDR3 nucleotides are TGTGCCAGCAGCGCCCGCCAGGGGTACACTGAAGCTTTCTTT.

CDR3 sequence (DNA): TGTGCCAGCAGCTTTCTAGGACGCATGTACGAGCAGTACTTC. Translating it yields CASSFLGRMYEQYF. J is TRBJ2-7 and V is TRBV7-2; the D is unclear. CDR3 size: 14 residues. V gave up 3 bases and J gave up 4 bases, with 13 bases separating them. Looked up from germline, CDR1 is SGHTA and CDR2 is FQGNSA. Combining the CDR3 with reference TRBV7-2 and TRBJ2-7 gives the whole variable domain GAGVSQSPSNKVTEKGKDVELRCDPISGHTALYWYRQSLGQGLEFLIYFQGNSAPDKSGLPSDRFSAERTGGSVSTLTIQRTQQEDSAVYLCASSFLGRMYEQYFGPGTRLTVT.

The chain couples TRBV5-1 to TRBJ2-4; 8 positions match TRBD2. Germline CDR1 and CDR2: SGHRS and YFSETQ. The CDR3 has 14 amino acids. The J segment lost 8 bases and the V segment lost 2 bases, leaving 6 bases of the junction unmatched. CDR3 loop: CASSLAGEKDIQYF. Here the CDR3 DNA reads TGCGCCAGCAGCTTAGCGGGGGAGAAGGACATTCAGTACTTC.

The sample holds many counts of this clonotype. This chain uses TRBV5-1 with TRBJ2-3; a weak D match, TRBD2 (5 bases). This CDR3 comprises 14 residues. The germline V gene encodes CDR1 SGHRS and CDR2 YFSETQ. V gave up 5 bases and J gave up 4 bases, with 14 bases separating them. CDR3 sequence: CASRKAGPPDTQYF. The CDR3 DNA sequence: TGCGCCAGCAGAAAGGCGGGCCCCCCAGATACGCAGTATTTT.

The genes are TRBV5-1 and TRBJ1-2, with 7 positions matching TRBD1. CDR3 length: 13 residues. Germline CDR1 and CDR2: SGHRS and YFSETQ. V was pared by 3 bases and J by 8 bases, with 7 bases of the junction left unmatched. CDR3 DNA: TGCGCCAGCAGCTGGGGACAGAGTCTCGGCTACACCTTC. Amino acid sequence: CASSWGQSLGYTF.

CDR3 protein: CASSLVVGRHYGYTF. Written as DNA, the CDR3 is TGTGCCAGCAGCTTGGTGGTAGGGCGGCACTATGGCTACACCTTC. The V call is TRBV5-5, the J call TRBJ1-2, with D uncertain. CDR1 and CDR2 (germline): SGHKS, YYEKEE (reference sequence). V gave up 0 bases and J gave up 3 bases, with 12 bases separating them. The CDR3 totals 15 residues.

This clonotype was counted only a few times. The J gene is TRBJ2-1, the V gene TRBV5-1; D gene ambiguous. V was pared by 0 bases and J by 9 bases, with 7 bases between. This CDR3 is built from 12 residues. Germline V gene sequence: CDR1 SGHRS, CDR2 YFSETQ. This CDR3 is CASSLAAAEQFF. CDR3 in DNA: TGCGCCAGCAGCTTGGCCGCTGCTGAGCAGTTCTTC.

This clonotype was observed a few times. The chain combines TRBV4-1 with TRBJ1-5; possibly TRBD1 for D (6 bases). Trimming shortened V by 6 bases and J by 5 bases, and 11 bases separated the two germline ends. The CDR3 is 13 residues long. In germline, CDR1 is MGHRA, CDR2 YSYEKL. CDR3 DNA sequence: TGCGCCAGCAGAGGGACACCCGATCAGCCCCAGCATTTT. Protein sequence: CASRGTPDQPQHF.

This chain uses TRBV19 with TRBJ1-2; the D is unclear. V gave up 4 bases and J gave up 8 bases, with 14 bases separating them. This CDR3 has 13 residues. The germline V gene encodes CDR1 LNHDA and CDR2 SQIVND (reference sequence). The CDR3 DNA reads TGTGCCAGTAGTAAGGGAGATCTCCTGGGCTACACCTTC. Its protein is CASSKGDLLGYTF.

This chain uses TRBV28 with TRBJ2-3, with D possibly TRBD2 on 6 matching bases. The CDR3 consists of 13 residues. The V end was cut by 6 bases, the J end by 10 bases, with 17 bases between. In germline, CDR1 is MDHEN, CDR2 SYDVKM. The CDR3 is CASRRDFNVPQYF. In nucleotides, the CDR3 is TGTGCCAGCAGGCGGGACTTCAATGTACCGCAGTATTTT.

This clonotype was seen a handful of times. Sequence at one end of the junction differs from germline and may be a read error. J is TRBJ2-3 and V is TRBV10-1; TRBD2 aligns across 7 bases. Germline V CDR1 and CDR2: WNHNN, SYGVQD (reference sequence). CDR3 length: 15 amino acids. The CDR3 sequence: CATSSSGVFVDTQYF. Here the CDR3 DNA reads TGCGCCACCAGTTCGAGCGGGGTATTCGTAGATACGCAGTATTTT.

This clonotype was seen a handful of times. V and J are TRBV2 and TRBJ1-5; unclear D gene. The CDR3 length is 15 residues. The germline V gene has CDR1 SNHLY and CDR2 FYNNEI. V was clipped by 4 bases and J by 4 bases, with 14 bases between them. The CDR3 DNA reads as TGTGCCAGCAGTGGTTGGGCGGCAGGAAATCAGCCCCAGCATTTT. As protein: CASSGWAAGNQPQHF.

This clonotype was found a few times. The V gene is TRBV6-5, the J gene TRBJ1-2; D gene unclear. Trimming shortened V by 0 bases and J by 7 bases, and 12 bases separated the two germline ends. The CDR3 is made up of 14 amino acids. Per germline, CDR1 MNHEY and CDR2 SVGAGI. The CDR3 here is CASSYSNVLGGYTF. Here the CDR3 DNA reads TGTGCCAGCAGTTACTCGAACGTTCTGGGTGGCTACACCTTC.

The sample holds a few counts of this clonotype. The chain recombines TRBV5-1 with TRBJ2-3; 10 nucleotides agree with TRBD2. CDR1 is SGHRS, CDR2 YFSETQ, per germline. This CDR3 comprises 16 residues. V lost 4 bases, J lost 4 bases, and 9 bases stayed unmatched. DNA for the CDR3: TGCGCCAGCAGCCAGGGCTGGACTAGCGGCGCAGATACGCAGTATTTT. Translation: CASSQGWTSGADTQYF.

The chain carries TRBV28 and TRBJ2-5, with D perhaps TRBD1 (5 bases). V lost 2 bases, J lost 2 bases, and 21 bases lay in between. Germline CDR1 and CDR2: MDHEN and SYDVKM. The CDR3 is made up of 18 amino acids. The CDR3 DNA follows: TGTGCCAGCAGTTTAACTCAGGGCGCGTCCTTCGATCAAGAGACCCAGTACTTC. Protein product: CASSLTQGASFDQETQYF.

This chain joins TRBV7-3 and TRBJ2-5; 8 nucleotides match TRBD2. Unmatched junction bases numbered 3, after V lost 5 bases and J lost 1 base. From germline, CDR1 is SGHTA and CDR2 FQGTGA. The CDR3 consists of 14 residues. The CDR3 sequence: CASSPREGQETQYF. CDR3 sequence (DNA): TGTGCCAGCAGCCCTCGGGAGGGCCAAGAGACCCAGTACTTC.

This clonotype appeared a few times. The CDR3 protein is CASIPDRVGNQPQHF. For the CDR3, the DNA is TGTGCCAGCATTCCGGACAGGGTCGGCAATCAGCCCCAGCATTTT. This chain connects TRBV2 to TRBJ1-5, with 8 bases lining up with TRBD1. The junction had 7 bases not matched to a gene; V was cut back by 7 bases and J by 2 bases. The CDR3 is 15 residues long. Germline V CDR1 and CDR2: SNHLY, FYNNEI.